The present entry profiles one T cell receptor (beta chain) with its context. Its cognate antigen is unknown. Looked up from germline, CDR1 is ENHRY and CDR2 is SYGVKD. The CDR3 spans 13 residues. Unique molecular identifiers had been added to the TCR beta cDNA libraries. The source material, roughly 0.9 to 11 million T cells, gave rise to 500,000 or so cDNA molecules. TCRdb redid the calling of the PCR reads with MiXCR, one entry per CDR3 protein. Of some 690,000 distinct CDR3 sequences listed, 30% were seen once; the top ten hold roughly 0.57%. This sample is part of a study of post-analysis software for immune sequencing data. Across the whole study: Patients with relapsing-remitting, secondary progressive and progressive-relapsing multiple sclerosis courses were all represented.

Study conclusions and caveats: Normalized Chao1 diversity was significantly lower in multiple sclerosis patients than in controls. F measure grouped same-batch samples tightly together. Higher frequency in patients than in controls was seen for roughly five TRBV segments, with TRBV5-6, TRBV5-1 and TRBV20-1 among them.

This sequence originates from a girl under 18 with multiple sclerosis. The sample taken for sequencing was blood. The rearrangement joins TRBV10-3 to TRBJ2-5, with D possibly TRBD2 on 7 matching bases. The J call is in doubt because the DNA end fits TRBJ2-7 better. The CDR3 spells CAIKGGYRDEQYF. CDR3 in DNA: TGTGCCATCAAGGGGGGGTATCGGGACGAGCAGTACTTC.